The rows below give T cell receptor beta chains drawn from one sample of a study of radiation and T cells in renal cell carcinoma. Measured with immunoSEQ multiplex PCR; TCRdb has only the in-frame clones, and not every one. The profile shows more than 120,000 clones, 86% of them singletons. Sample: blood, taken from a patient whose treatment included radiotherapy and nephrectomy. Every receptor here comes from a woman aged 45-65 years with renal cell carcinoma. The CDR3 runs from the conserved cysteine through the conserved F or W. Fields, in order: J gene, D gene, clone size, V gene, CDR3 DNA, CDR3 protein. A D gene is named only where the DNA matches it firmly. Not every row has a clone size; where given, it reads once, few, many or a size class.

TRBJ1-5 NA NA TRBV27 TGTGCCAGCAGTTTATCGGGGGCCAGGCCCCAGCATTTT CASSLSGARPQHF
TRBJ1-1 NA NA TRBV6-5 TGTGCCAGCAGTTACTCCTCACGTAACACTGAAGCTTTCTTT CASSYSSRNTEAFF
TRBJ2-6 TRBD1 NA TRBV2 TGTGCCAGCAGTGATGGGACAGGGCCCAACGTCCTGACTTTC CASSDGTGPNVLTF
TRBJ2-5 TRBD1 NA TRBV5-1 TGCGCCAGCAGCCAGGACAGGGCATGGGAGACCCAGTACTTC CASSQDRAWETQYF
TRBJ1-1 NA NA TRBV5-4 TGTGCCAGCACCCCCCGTTCCGGGGACACTGAAGCTTTCTTT CASTPRSGDTEAFF
TRBJ2-7 NA few TRBV4-3 TGCGCCAGCAGCCAACAGGGAGACTACGAGCAGTACTTC CASSQQGDYEQYF
TRBJ2-7 TRBD1 NA TRBV9 TGTGCCAGCAGCCCGGGACAGGGGACCTACGAGCAGTACTTC CASSPGQGTYEQYF
TRBJ1-4 NA NA TRBV7-9 TGTGCCAGCACCACTTACGGGGGAATAAATGAAAAACTGTTTTTT CASTTYGGINEKLFF
TRBJ1-1 NA NA TRBV29-1 TGCAGCGCCGCCCTCGGGGGGCTTGACACTGAAGCTTTCTTT CSAALGGLDTEAFF
TRBJ2-7 NA NA TRBV5-6 TGTGCCAGCAGCTTATCTTATCCGGGAAGGAGCTCCTACGAGCAGTACTTC CASSLSYPGRSSYEQYF
TRBJ1-1 TRBD1 NA TRBV18 TGTGCCAGCTCACCCCGTCCTAACAGGGGAAACACTGAAGCTTTCTTT CASSPRPNRGNTEAFF
TRBJ2-5 TRBD2 NA TRBV5-1 TGCGCCAGCAGCGCCTTAGGCGGGAGGATTCAAGAGACCCAGTACTTC CASSALGGRIQETQYF
TRBJ2-5 NA NA TRBV27 TGTGCCAGCGGGCTAAACCAAGAGACCCAGTACTTC CASGLNQETQYF
TRBJ2-1 TRBD2 NA TRBV5-1 TGCGCCAGCAGCTTTAGCGGGGGCCACTCCAATGAGCAGTTCTTC CASSFSGGHSNEQFF
TRBJ2-3 NA NA TRBV1 TGCACCAGCAGCCGAAACCGGAGGGGCCGAAAAGGGGATACGCAGTATTTT CTSSRNRRGRKGDTQYF